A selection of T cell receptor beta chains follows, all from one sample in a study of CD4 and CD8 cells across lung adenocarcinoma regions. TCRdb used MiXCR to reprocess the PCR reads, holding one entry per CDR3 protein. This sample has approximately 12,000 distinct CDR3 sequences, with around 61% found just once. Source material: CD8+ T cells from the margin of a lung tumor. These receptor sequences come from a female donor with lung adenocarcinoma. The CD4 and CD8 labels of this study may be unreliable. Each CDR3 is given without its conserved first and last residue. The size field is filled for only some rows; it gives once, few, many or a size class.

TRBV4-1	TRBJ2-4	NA	ASSQADGGGGTKDIQY
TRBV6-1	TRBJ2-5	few	ASASGGRPGETQY
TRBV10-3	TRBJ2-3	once	AGGPGGRGPETQY
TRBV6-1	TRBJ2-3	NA	ASSEGLGAIDTQY
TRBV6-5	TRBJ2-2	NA	ASSSGQGASTGELF
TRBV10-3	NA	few	AAAAGLGRYEQY
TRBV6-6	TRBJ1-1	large	ASQLIQGAVQAF
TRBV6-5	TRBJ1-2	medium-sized	ASMRSSNYGYT
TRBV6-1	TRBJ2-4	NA	ASGPGGGAPDTQY
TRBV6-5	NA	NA	ASSFTQRAPSYEQY
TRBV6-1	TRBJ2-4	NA	ASSEGGDQDIQY
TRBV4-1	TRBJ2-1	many	ASSQEHRGTYNEQF
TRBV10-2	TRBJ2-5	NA	ASGDVGGDQDTQY
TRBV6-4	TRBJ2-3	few	ASSPTSGEGDTQY
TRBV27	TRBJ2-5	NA	ASSLGGWKTQY
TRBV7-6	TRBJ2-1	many	ASSLGLGRNEQF
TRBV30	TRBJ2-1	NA	AWSTPGPRGNEQF
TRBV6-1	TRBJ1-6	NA	ASSETLTGGNQPLH
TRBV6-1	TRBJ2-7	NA	ASKVGTGVHEQY
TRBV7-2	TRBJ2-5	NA	ASSLGGSETQY
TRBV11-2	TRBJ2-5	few	ASSLEGVGIRTQY
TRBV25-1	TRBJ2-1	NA	ASSEPGQRSYEQF
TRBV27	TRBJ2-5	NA	ASSSYTGQGMGETQY
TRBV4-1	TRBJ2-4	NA	ASSHPDRLSNTQY
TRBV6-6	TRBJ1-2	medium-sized	ASSYRPGEAGVGYGYT
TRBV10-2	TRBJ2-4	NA	AGLGGGGRDIQY
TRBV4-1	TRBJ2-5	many	ASSQEAGAGGEETQY
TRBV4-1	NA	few	ASSQEDGSYEQY
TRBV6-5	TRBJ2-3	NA	ASSNWADTQY
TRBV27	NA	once	ASSFSGGNEQY
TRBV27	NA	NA	AWGLCGTDIQY
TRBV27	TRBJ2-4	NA	ASSLLGSKDTQY
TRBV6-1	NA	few	ASSKGTSGSFPYEQY
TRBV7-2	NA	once	ASSLRDRETQY
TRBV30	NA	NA	AWSKTGTGYYEQY
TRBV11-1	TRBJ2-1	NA	ASSLAQGAWDEQF
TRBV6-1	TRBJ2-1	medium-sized	ASSEEADFYNEQF
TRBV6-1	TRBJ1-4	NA	ASSEVGLANEKLF
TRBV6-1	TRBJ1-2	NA	ASSEDLQINYGYT
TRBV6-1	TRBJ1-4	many	ASTHWDEKLF
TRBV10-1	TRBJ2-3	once	ARGEGGQDTETQY
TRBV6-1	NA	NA	AGSEGRDQDTQY
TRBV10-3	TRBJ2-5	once	AVGQGVCDTETQY
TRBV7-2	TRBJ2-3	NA	ASSSSGGGAKDTQY
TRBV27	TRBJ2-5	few	ASSFGQASLEQY
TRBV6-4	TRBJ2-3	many	ASSDGTGGTDTQY
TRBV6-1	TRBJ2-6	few	ASSPWGQRATDTQY
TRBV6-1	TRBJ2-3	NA	ASSPWGQRATNTQY
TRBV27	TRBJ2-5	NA	ASSLGRFTDTQY
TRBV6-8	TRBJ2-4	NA	ACTGLGGREQKIQY
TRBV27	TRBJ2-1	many	ASSLYSGPYNEQF
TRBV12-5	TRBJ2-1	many	ASGSTTGERIYNEQF
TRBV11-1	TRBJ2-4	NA	ASSRGAGPRGKNIQY
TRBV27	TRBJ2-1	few	ASSPTNYNEQF
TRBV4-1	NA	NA	ASSQRQGSSYEQY
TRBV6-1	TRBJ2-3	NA	ASSQTGVCSTNTQY